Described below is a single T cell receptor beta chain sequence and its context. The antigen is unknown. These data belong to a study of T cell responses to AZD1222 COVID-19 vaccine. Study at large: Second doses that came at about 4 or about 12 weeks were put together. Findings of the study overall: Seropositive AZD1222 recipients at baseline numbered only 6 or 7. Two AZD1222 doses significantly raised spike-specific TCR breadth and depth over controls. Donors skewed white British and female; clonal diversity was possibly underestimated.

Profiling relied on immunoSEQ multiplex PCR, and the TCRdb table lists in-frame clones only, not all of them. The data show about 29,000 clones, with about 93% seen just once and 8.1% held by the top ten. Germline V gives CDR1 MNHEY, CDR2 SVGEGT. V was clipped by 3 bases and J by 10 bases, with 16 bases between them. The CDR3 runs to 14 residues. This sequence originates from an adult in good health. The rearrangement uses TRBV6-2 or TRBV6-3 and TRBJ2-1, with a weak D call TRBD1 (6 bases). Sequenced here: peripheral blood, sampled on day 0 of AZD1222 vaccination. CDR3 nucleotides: TGTGCCAGCAGTTATTTCACGGGACAAAAAGAGCAGTTCTTC. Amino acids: CASSYFTGQKEQFF.